This entry is about one T cell receptor beta chain. The antigen remains undetermined. This sample is drawn from a study of CD8 T cells in ankylosing spondylitis. Study findings and constraints: Those disease-linked clones were CD8+; they were also relatively rare in peripheral blood. Blood of patients with ankylosing spondylitis appeared to be characterized by a TCR beta motif of eight highly homologous variants.

TCRdb used MiXCR to reprocess the 5' RACE reads, holding one entry per CDR3 protein. There are about 480,000 distinct CDR3 sequences in the sample; 17% occur only once, and just over 1% lies in the top ten. The TCR comes from a male donor with ankylosing spondylitis. Sequenced: blood, either unsorted or a sorted T cell fraction (not recorded which).

CDR3 DNA sequence: TGCGCCAGCAGCTTGCAGGAGCCCTCTGGAAACACCATATATTTT. Translated: CASSLQEPSGNTIYF. J is TRBJ1-3 and V is TRBV5-1; D not resolved. Deletions cut 1 base from V and 0 bases from J, with 8 bases between. The CDR3 sequence is 15 residues long. Germline CDR1 and CDR2: SGHRS and YFSETQ.